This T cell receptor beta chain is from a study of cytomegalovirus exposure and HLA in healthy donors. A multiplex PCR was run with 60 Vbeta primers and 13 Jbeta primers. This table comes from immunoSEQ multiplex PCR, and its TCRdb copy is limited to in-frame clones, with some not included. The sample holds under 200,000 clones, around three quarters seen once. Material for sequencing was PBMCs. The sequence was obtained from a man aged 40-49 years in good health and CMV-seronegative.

The chain's CDR3 is CASSLLAGKNEQYF. The CDR3 DNA reads TGTGCCAGCAGCTTACTGGCAGGGAAGAACGAGCAGTACTTC. This chain joins TRBV7-9 and TRBJ2-7, with a possible D match to TRBD1 (5 bases). This CDR3 spans 14 amino acids. Germline lookup yields CDR1 SEHNR and CDR2 FQNEAQ (reference sequence). Trimming stripped 2 bases from V and 5 bases from J, with 13 bases between.